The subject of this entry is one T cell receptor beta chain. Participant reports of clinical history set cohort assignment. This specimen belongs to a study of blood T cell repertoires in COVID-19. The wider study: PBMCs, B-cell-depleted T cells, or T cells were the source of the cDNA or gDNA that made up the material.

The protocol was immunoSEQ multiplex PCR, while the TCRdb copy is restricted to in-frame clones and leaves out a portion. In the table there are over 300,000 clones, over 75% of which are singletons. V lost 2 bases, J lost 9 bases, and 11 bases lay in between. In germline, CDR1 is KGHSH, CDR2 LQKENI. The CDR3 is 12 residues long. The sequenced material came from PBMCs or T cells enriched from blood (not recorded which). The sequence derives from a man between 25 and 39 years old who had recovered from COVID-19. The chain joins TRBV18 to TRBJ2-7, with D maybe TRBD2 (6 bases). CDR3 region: CASSPTGDWQYF. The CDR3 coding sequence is TGTGCCAGCTCACCAACGGGGGATTGGCAGTACTTC.